The T cell receptor beta chain described here comes from a study of blood T cell repertoires in COVID-19. Study as a whole: Some COVID-19 samples were acute and others convalescent; all came from the United States, Italy and Spain.

The data were produced by immunoSEQ multiplex PCR, yet TCRdb's version contains in-frame clones alone and is incomplete. The repertoire has 200,000 or so clones, about nine tenths of them found once; the top ten carry 2.1%. The CDR3 runs 17 residues. CDR1 and CDR2 (germline): LNHDA, SQIVND (reference sequence). Between the trimmed V and J ends, which lost 1 base and 0 bases, there was a span of 13 bases. Sequenced material: peripheral blood. This chain links TRBV19 with TRBJ1-5, with a tentative D call TRBD1 (6 bases). The sequence was obtained from a man in his 70s with active or convalescent COVID-19. The CDR3 DNA is TGTGCCAGTAGTATAGGAGGGACACTTTATAGCAATCAGCCCCAGCATTTT. Its translation: CASSIGGTLYSNQPQHF. Drawing the rest from reference TRBV19 and TRBJ1-5, the complete variable domain is DGGITQSPKYLFRKEGQNVTLSCEQNLNHDAMYWYRQDPGQGLRLIYYSQIVNDFQKGDIAEGYSVSREKKESFPLTVTSAQKNPTAFYLCASSIGGTLYSNQPQHFGDGTRLSIL.